These T cell receptor beta chains were read from a single sample in a study of a mutant IDH1 vaccine in newly diagnosed glioma. These TCRs' antigens remain unknown. Data came from immunoSEQ multiplex PCR; TCRdb stores just in-frame clones and leaves some out. Of tens of thousands of clones listed, over 60% are singletons. The specimen was PBMCs, collected from a glioma patient whose treatment included an IDH1 peptide vaccine. These receptors originate from a woman aged 40 to 50 with glioma. Some clones in this sample may be carry-over from other donors' samples. CDR3s include the opening cysteine and the closing phenylalanine or tryptophan. The order of the fields is CDR3 length, clone size, D gene, V gene, J gene, CDR3 protein, CDR3 DNA. The D gene is left open where the match is weak. Clone size is given for some rows only: seen once, a few or many times, or a class if the clone is expanded.

length: 15
size: -
D: -
V: TRBV27
J: TRBJ2-1
CDR3: CASSLSGDAYNEQFF
DNA: TGTGCCAGCAGTTTATCCGGGGACGCCTACAATGAGCAGTTCTTC

length: 15
size: -
D: -
V: TRBV18
J: TRBJ1-5
CDR3: CASSPRGREQEPQHF
DNA: TGTGCCAGCTCACCACGAGGGAGGGAACAGGAGCCCCAGCATTTT

length: 15
size: -
D: TRBD1
V: TRBV30
J: TRBJ2-7
CDR3: CAWSPPGQGWYEQYF
DNA: TGTGCCTGGAGTCCACCGGGACAGGGTTGGTACGAGCAGTACTTC

length: 13
size: once
D: -
V: TRBV30
J: TRBJ2-1
CDR3: CAWSGGGGREQFF
DNA: TGTGCCTGGAGTGGTGGGGGAGGTAGAGAGCAGTTCTTC

length: 16
size: once
D: TRBD2
V: TRBV6-6
J: TRBJ2-7
CDR3: CASSYSYPGGAYEQYF
DNA: TGTGCCAGCAGTTACTCGTATCCGGGGGGGGCCTACGAGCAGTACTTC

length: 13
size: -
D: -
V: TRBV11-2
J: TRBJ1-5
CDR3: CASSLTVGVPQHF
DNA: TGTGCCAGCAGCCTGACCGTAGGGGTGCCCCAGCATTTT

length: 15
size: once
D: TRBD1
V: TRBV7-6
J: TRBJ2-5
CDR3: CASSTLDRAKETQYF
DNA: TGTGCCAGCAGCACTTTGGACAGGGCCAAAGAGACCCAGTACTTC

length: 11
size: -
D: -
V: TRBV11-3
J: TRBJ1-1
CDR3: CASSSGARTFF
DNA: TGTGCCAGCAGCTCCGGGGCGAGGACTTTCTTT

length: 16
size: once
D: -
V: TRBV7-6
J: TRBJ2-2
CDR3: CASSLVVAGNAGELFF
DNA: TGTGCCAGCAGCTTAGTCGTGGCAGGAAACGCCGGGGAGCTGTTTTTT

length: 15
size: -
D: TRBD1
V: TRBV2
J: TRBJ1-2
CDR3: CASKTTGGGGYGYTF
DNA: TGTGCCAGCAAAACAACAGGGGGCGGCGGCTATGGCTACACCTTC

length: 14
size: -
D: -
V: TRBV5-4
J: TRBJ2-3
CDR3: CASSSGLKEDTQYF
DNA: TGTGCCAGCAGCTCGGGGCTTAAAGAGGATACGCAGTATTTT

length: 13
size: -
D: -
V: TRBV30
J: TRBJ1-2
CDR3: CAWTGADSYGYTF
DNA: TGTGCCTGGACAGGGGCGGATTCGTATGGCTACACCTTC

length: 14
size: -
D: TRBD2
V: TRBV5-1
J: TRBJ2-1
CDR3: CASSLDTAGGEQFF
DNA: TGCGCCAGCAGCTTGGATACAGCGGGAGGTGAGCAGTTCTTC

length: 12
size: -
D: -
V: TRBV7-9
J: TRBJ1-2
CDR3: CASSSESPRYTF
DNA: TGTGCCAGCAGCTCCGAGTCCCCGCGCTACACCTTC

length: 13
size: -
D: -
V: TRBV9
J: TRBJ2-1
CDR3: CASSRRFDNEQFF
DNA: TGTGCCAGCAGCAGGAGGTTCGACAATGAGCAGTTCTTC

length: 13
size: few
D: -
V: TRBV18
J: TRBJ1-1
CDR3: CASSPGGVPGAFF
DNA: TGTGCCAGCTCACCAGGGGGCGTTCCCGGAGCTTTCTTT

length: 13
size: few
D: -
V: TRBV6-4
J: TRBJ1-1
CDR3: CASSDGENTEAFF
DNA: TGTGCCAGCAGTGATGGGGAGAACACTGAAGCTTTCTTT

length: 18
size: few
D: -
V: TRBV12-5
J: TRBJ1-5
CDR3: CASGLRRGGRGVNQPQHF
DNA: TGTGCTAGTGGTTTAAGGAGGGGGGGGCGCGGAGTCAATCAGCCCCAGCATTTT